What follows are 20 T cell receptor beta chains derived from one specimen sequenced in a study of CD8 T cells in Susac syndrome. Roughly 0.5 to 1 ug RNA was reverse transcribed with random hexamers. MiXCR, applied by TCRdb to the immunoSEQ multiplex PCR reads, yields one record per CDR3 protein. Here the sample spans about 400,000 distinct CDR3 sequences, around 85% being singletons. The sample consisted of CD8+ T cells from PBMCs. The receptors derive from a human donor with multiple sclerosis.

The chain couples TRBV6-1 to TRBJ1-4; D is uncertain. With 1 base removed from V and 1 base from J, the gap between germline ends came to 13 bases. This CDR3 is built from 17 residues. The V gene's germline CDR1 is MNHNS and CDR2 SASEGT. The CDR3 bases are TGTGCCAGCAGTGAAGAGGATCACGGAAGAACTAATGAAAAACTGTTTTTT. Encoded protein: CASSEEDHGRTNEKLFF.

The chain couples TRBV28 to TRBJ1-1, with D possibly being TRBD1 (5 bases). V lost 8 bases, J lost 5 bases, and 12 bases lay in between. Germline V lookup: CDR1 MDHEN, CDR2 SYDVKM. CDR3 length equals 12 residues. The CDR3 spells CASEAGSTEAFF. In DNA, the CDR3 is TGTGCCAGCGAGGCAGGGAGTACTGAAGCTTTCTTT.

The chain's CDR3 is CASSFGGAGEKLFF. CDR3 coding DNA: TGTGCCAGCAGCTTCGGGGGGGCGGGTGAAAAACTGTTTTTT. The chain has TRBV7-6 and TRBJ1-4, with D possibly TRBD1 on 6 matching bases. V dropped 3 bases and J dropped 7 bases, with 12 bases sitting between them. This CDR3 comprises 14 residues. The germline V gene has CDR1 SGHVS and CDR2 FNYEAQ. Looking up the rest from reference TRBV7-6 and TRBJ1-4 gives the full variable domain: GAGVSQSPRYKVTKRGQDVALRCDPISGHVSLYWYRQALGQGPEFLTYFNYEAQQDKSGLPNDRFSAERPEGSISTLTIQRTEQRDSAMYRCASSFGGAGEKLFFGSGTQLSVL.

This rearrangement joins TRBV7-9 to TRBJ2-1, with D hard to call. CDR1 is SEHNR, CDR2 FQNEAQ, per germline (reference sequence). The ends were cut back, 3 bases at V and 4 bases at J, with 4 bases in the middle. The CDR3 is 12 amino acids. CDR3 sequence: CASSFLYNEQFF. The CDR3 DNA reads as TGTGCCAGCAGCTTTCTTTACAATGAGCAGTTCTTC.

This chain uses TRBV5-5 with TRBJ1-2; D is unclear. This CDR3 contains 16 residues. V gave up 3 bases and J gave up 3 bases, with 18 bases separating them. Germline CDR1 reads SGHKS; CDR2 reads YYEKEE (reference sequence). CDR3 in DNA: TGTGCCAGCAGCTCCGGAGCGACATCTCCGGACTATGGCTACACCTTC. Residues: CASSSGATSPDYGYTF.

J is TRBJ2-2 and V is TRBV6-2 or TRBV6-3, with 7 bases that match TRBD1. V trimming: 6 bases; J trimming: 3 bases; junction bases outside the gene matches: 7. The germline V gene has CDR1 MNHEY and CDR2 SVGEGT. The CDR3 spans 15 residues. The CDR3 loop is CASSPGTEDTGELFF. The CDR3 DNA follows: TGTGCCAGCAGCCCCGGGACAGAGGACACCGGGGAGCTGTTTTTT.

The rearrangement joins TRBV7-9 to TRBJ2-5, with a possible D match to TRBD2 (5 bases). With 5 bases removed from V and 6 bases from J, the gap between germline ends came to 16 bases. CDR3 size: 14 residues. Germline V lookup: CDR1 SEHNR, CDR2 FQNEAQ (reference sequence). This CDR3 reads CASSPPGVGQTQYF. DNA of the CDR3: TGTGCCAGCAGCCCCCCCGGGGTTGGGCAGACCCAGTACTTC.

The chain employs TRBV2 and TRBJ2-1; D gene uncertain. The CDR3 is 11 amino acids. CDR1 and CDR2 (germline): SNHLY, FYNNEI. V lost 3 bases, J lost 9 bases, and 6 bases lay in between. CDR3 loop: CASSEGSEQFF. In DNA form, the CDR3 reads TGTGCCAGCAGTGAGGGAAGTGAGCAGTTCTTC.

J is TRBJ2-7 and V is TRBV13; perhaps TRBD2 as D (5 bases). The CDR3 consists of 18 residues. Germline assignment: CDR1 PRHDT and CDR2 FYEKMQ (reference sequence). Between the trimmed V and J ends, which lost 5 bases and 2 bases, there was a span of 25 bases. The CDR3 region has the DNA TGTGCCAGCAGCAAAGCGTTAACCGGAGGCAGGCTACCCTACGAGCAGTACTTC. Translating gives CASSKALTGGRLPYEQYF.

The table lists this clonotype with a count of one. One end of the junction varies from germline; a read error may be responsible. V is TRBV5-5 and J is TRBJ1-4; no clear D gene. Per germline, CDR1 SGHKS and CDR2 YYEKEE (reference sequence). The CDR3 runs 12 residues. The CDR3 is CASSLTNAKLFF. The CDR3 DNA sequence: TGTGCCAGCAGCCTGACAAATGCAAAACTGTTTTTT. Full variable domain (outside the CDR3, taken from reference TRBV5-5 and TRBJ1-4): DAGVTQSPTHLIKTRGQQVTLRCSPISGHKSVSWYQQVLGQGPQFIFQYYEKEERGRGNFPDRFSARQFPNYSSELNVNALLLGDSALYLCASSLTNAKLFFGSGTQLSVL.

The chain employs TRBV29-1 and TRBJ1-2; 11 nucleotides agree with TRBD1. CDR3 size: 14 residues. Unmatched junction bases numbered 4, after V lost 5 bases and J lost 2 bases. Germline loops: CDR1 SQVTM, CDR2 ANQGSEA. Written as DNA, the CDR3 is TGCAGCGTTCCCGGACAGGGGGCGAACTATGGCTACACCTTC. It translates to CSVPGQGANYGYTF.

This clonotype has just one count. The J gene is TRBJ2-2, the V gene TRBV27, with a tentative D call TRBD2 (6 bases). Germline V gene lookup returns CDR1 MNHEY and CDR2 SMNVEV (reference sequence). V lost 3 bases and J 1 base, leaving 9 bases between the germline ends. CDR3 length: 15 amino acids. The CDR3 protein is CASSFWRENTGELFF. The CDR3 bases are TGTGCCAGCAGTTTCTGGCGGGAGAACACCGGGGAGCTGTTTTTT.

The DNA for the CDR3 is TGTGCCAGTTCGGGGACACCGATTAGCAATCAGCCCCAGCATTTT. This sequence encodes CASSGTPISNQPQHF. The rearrangement uses TRBV19 and TRBJ1-5; a possible D gene is TRBD1 (6 bases). Germline loops: CDR1 LNHDA, CDR2 SQIVND (reference sequence). The CDR3 sequence is 15 residues long. Trimming took off 8 bases at V and 0 bases at J, with 14 bases between the two ends. Full variable domain (rest looked up from reference TRBV19 and TRBJ1-5): DGGITQSPKYLFRKEGQNVTLSCEQNLNHDAMYWYRQDPGQGLRLIYYSQIVNDFQKGDIAEGYSVSREKKESFPLTVTSAQKNPTAFYLCASSGTPISNQPQHFGDGTRLSIL.

The chain uses TRBV19 and TRBJ1-2; D is undetermined. CDR1 LNHDA and CDR2 SQIVND come from the germline V gene (reference sequence). The CDR3 is made up of 12 amino acids. V was trimmed by 7 bases and J by 5 bases, leaving 11 bases between them. This chain's CDR3 is CASTTDGYGYTF. In nucleotides, the CDR3 is TGTGCCAGTACCACCGACGGATATGGCTACACCTTC.

The CDR3 loop reads CASSRRGLAGEDTQYF. CDR3 coding DNA: TGTGCCAGTAGTCGCCGCGGACTAGCGGGAGAAGATACGCAGTATTTT. This sequence joins TRBV19 and TRBJ2-3, with TRBD2 matching 13 bases. From germline, CDR1 is LNHDA and CDR2 SQIVND (reference sequence). The CDR3 covers 16 residues. The J segment lost 5 bases and the V segment lost 5 bases, leaving 7 bases of the junction unmatched.

This clonotype was detected only once. The J gene is TRBJ2-7, the V gene TRBV5-1; 8 nucleotides align to TRBD1. The CDR3 runs 14 residues. Germline CDR1 SGHRS, CDR2 YFSETQ. J was trimmed by 4 bases and V by 1 base; bases with no gene match: 4. The CDR3 coding sequence is TGCGCCAGCAGCTTGTGGGACAGGTATTACGAGCAGTACTTC. It codes for CASSLWDRYYEQYF.

This chain connects TRBV28 to TRBJ2-3, with 11 bases matching TRBD2. V lost 4 bases, J lost 4 bases, and 16 bases stayed unmatched. The CDR3 length is 19 residues. Per germline, CDR1 MDHEN and CDR2 SYDVKM. CDR3 sequence: CASSSKVLAGGTAPDTQYF. In DNA form, the CDR3 reads TGTGCCAGCAGTTCCAAAGTGCTAGCGGGAGGAACCGCCCCAGATACGCAGTATTTT.

The chain couples TRBV15 to TRBJ2-7, with D perhaps TRBD1 (6 bases). From germline, CDR1 is LNHNV and CDR2 YYDKDF (reference sequence). CDR3 size: 13 residues. Trimming removed 7 bases at V and 1 base at J, with 11 bases between. CDR3: CATTGTTSYEQYF. The CDR3 DNA reads TGTGCCACCACTGGGACAACTTCCTACGAGCAGTACTTC.

The chain is built from TRBV30 and TRBJ2-7; maybe TRBD2 (6 bases). Looked up from germline, CDR1 is GTSNPN and CDR2 is SVGIG (reference sequence). This CDR3 region has 13 residues. The V and J ends lost 1 base and 1 base respectively, with 8 bases between them. CDR3 amino acids: CAWSGGASYEQYF. The CDR3 DNA reads as TGTGCCTGGAGTGGCGGGGCATCCTACGAGCAGTACTTC.

V and J are TRBV29-1 and TRBJ1-5, with D uncertain. The germline V and J ends were trimmed by 1 base and 11 bases, with 12 bases remaining between them. This CDR3 comprises 12 residues. From germline, CDR1 is SQVTM and CDR2 ANQGSEA. The DNA of the CDR3 is TGCAGCGTTGAAGCCGCCACGGGTGCCCAGCATTTT. Encoded protein: CSVEAATGAQHF.